This T cell receptor beta chain stems from a study of technical replicates of blood from several donors. The protocol was immunoSEQ multiplex PCR, while the TCRdb copy is restricted to in-frame clones and leaves out a portion. The profile shows tens of thousands of clones, roughly 94% of them singletons. The sequenced sample was T cells isolated from PBMCs. This TCR came from a human donor in good health.

CDR3: CASSSIWREGYNTIYF. The CDR3 DNA is TGTGCCAGCAGTTCCATTTGGCGTGAGGGATACAACACCATATATTTT. The chain carries TRBV28 and TRBJ1-3; the D is unclear. Germline V gene lookup returns CDR1 MDHEN and CDR2 SYDVKM. This CDR3 region has 16 residues. The ends were cut back, 4 bases at V and 7 bases at J, with 20 bases in the middle.